This T cell receptor beta chain was obtained from a study of cytomegalovirus exposure and HLA in healthy donors. Study conclusions and caveats: The study carried out a later analysis of TCR beta sequences. It associated around 17,000 of them with specific HLA alleles at a false discovery rate of 0.05.

The CDR3 has 14 residues. Per the germline V gene, CDR1 is SGDLS and CDR2 is YYNGEE. Trimming took off 4 bases at V and 8 bases at J, with 15 bases between the two ends. The PCR had 60 Vbeta and 13 Jbeta primers. Authors' data handling: The authors later counted some 76 million unique TCR beta chains, approximately 12 million of them shared. The protocol was immunoSEQ multiplex PCR, while the TCRdb copy is restricted to in-frame clones and leaves out a portion. V, J and clone size are those of that table, while D and trimming were read from the DNA. Among about 86,000 clones, around 79% were seen once, and the ten largest hold 14% to 15%. This clone was recorded a few times. As yet, its antigen is unknown.

This chain links TRBV9 with TRBJ1-4; the D gene is possibly TRBD1 (6 bases). The receptor's source is a woman between 40 and 50 years old in good health and CMV-seropositive. Sequenced: PBMCs. CDR3: CASSHKGGSEKLFF. CDR3 sequence (DNA): TGTGCCAGCAGCCATAAGGGGGGGAGCGAAAAACTGTTTTTT. Combining the CDR3 with reference TRBV9 and TRBJ1-4 gives the whole variable domain DSGVTQTPKHLITATGQRVTLRCSPRSGDLSVYWYQQSLDQGLQFLIQYYNGEERAKGNILERFSAQQFPDLHSELNLSSLELGDSALYFCASSHKGGSEKLFFGSGTQLSVL.